The next 24 T cell receptor beta chains were all read from a single sample in a study of blood T cell repertoires in COVID-19. Method: immunoSEQ multiplex PCR; TCRdb's copy keeps in-frame clones and lacks some. The sample lists around 250,000 clones; roughly 85% were seen once. Material: PBMCs or T cells enriched from blood (not recorded which). These TCRs come from a woman aged 45-60 years who had recovered from COVID-19.

The CDR3 bases are TGTGCCATCCGACAGGGGAGCTCCTACAATGAGCAGTTCTTC. Its translation: CAIRQGSSYNEQFF. V and J are TRBV27 and TRBJ2-1; 8 bases fit TRBD1. The V gene end was trimmed by 10 bases and the J gene end by 0 bases; junction bases not matched to a gene: 5. Germline V gives CDR1 MNHEY, CDR2 SMNVEV (reference sequence). This CDR3 is 14 amino acids long.

This chain joins TRBV14 and TRBJ2-1; TRBD2 matches at 12 bases. Trimming removed 3 bases from V and 10 bases from J; junction bases left unmatched: 7. Germline lookup yields CDR1 SGHDN and CDR2 FVKESK. This CDR3 has 15 amino acids. DNA of the CDR3: TGTGCCAGCAGCCAGACTAGCGGGAGTCGGCGGGAGCAGTTCTTC. It yields the protein CASSQTSGSRREQFF.

The chain employs TRBV29-1 and TRBJ2-3; D possibly corresponds to TRBD2 (5 bases). Germline CDR1 reads SQVTM; CDR2 reads ANQGSEA. The CDR3 runs to 14 residues. Trimming shortened V by 4 bases and J by 0 bases, and 11 bases separated the two germline ends. The CDR3 protein is CSVVRVTSTDTQYF. CDR3 DNA: TGCAGCGTTGTGAGGGTGACTAGCACAGATACGCAGTATTTT.

This sequence joins TRBV7-8 and TRBJ1-1; D may be TRBD1 (5 bases). This CDR3 has 17 amino acids. Trimming cost V 1 base and J 5 bases, with 20 bases left between them. CDR1 SGHVS and CDR2 FQNEAQ come from the germline V gene. CDR3 in DNA: TGTGCCAGCAGCTTAGATCTAGCTGGACACCGGGGGACTGAAGCTTTCTTT. It specifies CASSLDLAGHRGTEAFF.

The genes are TRBV28 and TRBJ1-1; no definite D call. This CDR3 spans 11 amino acids. Germline-derived CDR1 and CDR2 are MDHEN and SYDVKM. Deletions cut 3 bases from V and 3 bases from J, with 2 bases between. CDR3 DNA sequence: TGTGCCAGCAGTTTCTACACTGAAGCTTTCTTT. Translated: CASSFYTEAFF.

The chain recombines TRBV28 with TRBJ2-3; 8 bases map to TRBD2. The CDR3 has 14 amino acids. Trimming cost V 7 bases and J 6 bases; bases outside gene matches: 9. Germline CDR1 reads MDHEN; CDR2 reads SYDVKM. Here the CDR3 DNA reads TGTGCCAGCACCCTGGCGGGGGGCCTTGATACGCAGTATTTT. Translating it yields CASTLAGGLDTQYF.

The chain carries TRBV6-4 and TRBJ2-5; 9 bases line up with TRBD2. The V gene's germline CDR1 is MRHNA and CDR2 SNTAGT. This CDR3 has 15 residues. V trimming: 6 bases; J trimming: 2 bases; junction bases outside the gene matches: 7. The DNA of the CDR3 is TGTGCCAGCAGCTCTCTAGCGGGGCCACAAGAGACCCAGTACTTC. Translation: CASSSLAGPQETQYF.

This chain joins TRBV6-5 and TRBJ2-3; 8 bases align to TRBD2. J lost 2 bases, V lost 6 bases, and 7 bases had no gene match. Germline V lookup: CDR1 MNHEY, CDR2 SVGAGI. The CDR3 sequence is 15 residues long. The CDR3 reads CASRVSGIVTDTQYF. Written as DNA, the CDR3 is TGTGCCAGCAGAGTTAGCGGGATAGTCACAGATACGCAGTATTTT.

The CDR3 DNA sequence: TGTGCCAGCAGTTATTTGGGTCTGGCGGGCACTGAAGCTTTCTTT. It translates to CASSYLGLAGTEAFF. The V and J genes are TRBV6-5 and TRBJ1-1; unclear D gene. V lost 3 bases and J 4 bases, leaving 15 bases between the germline ends. Germline CDR1 reads MNHEY; CDR2 reads SVGAGI. This CDR3 region has 15 residues.

This rearrangement joins TRBV2 to TRBJ2-2; the match to TRBD1 covers 10 bases. Germline assignment: CDR1 SNHLY and CDR2 FYNNEI. The J segment lost 3 bases and the V segment lost 6 bases, leaving 10 bases of the junction unmatched. This CDR3 is 17 amino acids long. This CDR3 reads CASSTGTGVQDTGELFF. The CDR3 coding sequence is TGTGCCAGCAGCACCGGGACAGGGGTTCAGGACACCGGGGAGCTGTTTTTT.

The rearrangement uses TRBV5-1 and TRBJ1-6; D gene ambiguous. The V gene lost 6 bases and the J gene lost 7 bases, with 20 bases spanning the gap. This CDR3 is built from 16 residues. Germline CDR1 is SGHRS and CDR2 is YFSETQ. CDR3 protein: CASTTDPTSWNSPLHF. The DNA of the CDR3 is TGCGCCAGCACCACCGACCCGACAAGTTGGAATTCACCCCTCCACTTT.

J is TRBJ2-7 and V is TRBV3-1 (or the pseudogene TRBV3-2), with 16 bases aligning to TRBD2. This CDR3 is 15 amino acids long. V dropped 4 bases and J dropped 9; count of bases not matched to a gene: 6. The germline V gene encodes CDR1 LGHDT and CDR2 YNNKEL (reference sequence). CDR3 amino acids: CASSLGGTSGRAQYF. In DNA form, the CDR3 reads TGTGCCAGCAGCCTGGGGGGGACTAGCGGGAGGGCGCAGTACTTC.

This clone was detected only once. This sequence joins TRBV6-4 and TRBJ1-6; unclear D gene. Trimming left V 3 bases short and J 7 bases short, with 10 bases between. Germline CDR1 is MRHNA and CDR2 is SNTAGT. CDR3 length equals 14 residues. The DNA of the CDR3 is TGTGCCAGCAGTGAAGTCTATTTCAATTCACCCCTCCACTTT. Translation: CASSEVYFNSPLHF.

The chain uses TRBV3-1 (or the pseudogene TRBV3-2) and TRBJ1-2, with TRBD1 matching 7 bases. CDR3 length: 13 residues. The trim removed 4 bases at V and 10 bases at J, leaving 9 bases unmatched. Germline V gene sequence: CDR1 LGHDT, CDR2 YNNKEL (reference sequence). The CDR3 spells CASSLAGQRYYTF. The CDR3, as DNA: TGTGCCAGCAGCCTAGCGGGACAGAGATACTACACCTTC.

J is TRBJ2-7 and V is TRBV6-5, with 9 nucleotides matching TRBD1. Trimming removed 4 bases from V and 2 bases from J; junction bases left unmatched: 3. Germline V gene lookup returns CDR1 MNHEY and CDR2 SVGAGI. This CDR3 comprises 14 residues. The CDR3 DNA is TGTGCCAGCAGTTGGGACAGGGCCCCCTACGAGCAGTACTTC. Protein: CASSWDRAPYEQYF.

In this sample, this clone turned up once. The chain uses TRBV18 and TRBJ2-5; 10 positions agree with TRBD1. The V gene end was trimmed by 3 bases and the J gene end by 3 bases; junction bases not matched to a gene: 1. The CDR3 runs 14 residues. Looked up from germline, CDR1 is KGHSH and CDR2 is LQKENI. This CDR3 reads CASSPGQGKETQYF. The CDR3 DNA reads as TGTGCCAGCTCACCGGGACAGGGGAAAGAGACCCAGTACTTC.

The gene calls are TRBV6-2 or TRBV6-3 and TRBJ2-7; 12 bases are shared with TRBD2. Germline values: CDR1 MNHEY, CDR2 SVGEGT. There are 15 residues in the CDR3. V was clipped by 4 bases and J by 3 bases; unmatched bases: 4. The CDR3 loop reads CASSSRTSGIYEQYF. In DNA, the CDR3 is TGTGCCAGCAGTTCCCGGACTAGCGGGATCTACGAGCAGTACTTC.

This CDR3 is CASSDLNYGYTF. The CDR3 DNA reads TGTGCCAGCAGTGACCTTAACTATGGCTACACCTTC. The chain combines TRBV6-1 with TRBJ1-2; no clear D gene. Per germline, CDR1 MNHNS and CDR2 SASEGT. The CDR3 runs to 12 residues. V was pared by 3 bases and J by 1 base, with 3 bases between.

V is TRBV5-1 and J is TRBJ2-7; 11 positions agree with TRBD1. V shed 3 bases and J 7 bases; nucleotides not matched to a gene: 9. The CDR3 consists of 15 residues. CDR1 is SGHRS, CDR2 YFSETQ, per germline. The CDR3 spells CASSSGGTGGREQYF. The CDR3 DNA is TGCGCCAGCAGCTCTGGTGGGACAGGGGGGAGAGAGCAGTACTTC.

CDR3 in DNA: TGTGCCAGCAACCCCTCCCCCAGCGGGGTGAACAATGAGCAGTTCTTC. It encodes CASNPSPSGVNNEQFF. The chain is built from TRBV28 and TRBJ2-1; 7 bases match TRBD2. This CDR3 spans 16 amino acids. V gave up 7 bases and J gave up 5 bases; unmatched junction bases: 14. The germline CDR1 and CDR2 sequences are MDHEN and SYDVKM.

V gene TRBV27 combines with J gene TRBJ2-2; D might be TRBD2 (5 bases). CDR1 and CDR2 (germline): MNHEY, SMNVEV (reference sequence). Trimming shortened V by 2 bases and J by 6 bases, and 10 bases separated the two germline ends. The CDR3 totals 14 residues. This CDR3 is CASSLHTSPGELFF. The DNA for the CDR3 is TGTGCCAGCAGTTTACATACTAGTCCCGGGGAGCTGTTTTTT.

V usage is TRBV11-2 and J usage is TRBJ2-1; 15 nucleotides line up with TRBD2. CDR1 and CDR2 from the germline V gene are SGHAT and FQNNGV. CDR3 length: 17 amino acids. Unmatched junction bases numbered 7, after V lost 2 bases and J lost 8 bases. The CDR3 DNA is TGTGCCAGCAGCTTAAGGACTAGCGGGAGGGCCGAGGATGAGCAGTTCTTC. It yields the protein CASSLRTSGRAEDEQFF.

The CDR3 DNA sequence: TGTGCCAGCAGTTCGGCTAGCGGGAGAGTATTCGGTACGCAGTATTTT. Amino acid sequence: CASSSASGRVFGTQYF. The rearrangement uses TRBV27 and TRBJ2-3, with TRBD2 matching 10 bases. Trimming at V came to 4 bases and at J to 8 bases, leaving 12 bases not matched to a gene. This CDR3 spans 16 amino acids. The germline V gene encodes CDR1 MNHEY and CDR2 SMNVEV (reference sequence).

The J gene is TRBJ2-7, the V gene TRBV21-1; the tabulated D call, TRBD1, remains unverified against the DNA. TRBV21-1 counts as a pseudogene. This CDR3 spans 13 amino acids. Here the CDR3 DNA reads TGTGCCAGCAGCAAAACGGACAACTACGAGCAGTACTTC. It translates to CASSKTDNYEQYF.